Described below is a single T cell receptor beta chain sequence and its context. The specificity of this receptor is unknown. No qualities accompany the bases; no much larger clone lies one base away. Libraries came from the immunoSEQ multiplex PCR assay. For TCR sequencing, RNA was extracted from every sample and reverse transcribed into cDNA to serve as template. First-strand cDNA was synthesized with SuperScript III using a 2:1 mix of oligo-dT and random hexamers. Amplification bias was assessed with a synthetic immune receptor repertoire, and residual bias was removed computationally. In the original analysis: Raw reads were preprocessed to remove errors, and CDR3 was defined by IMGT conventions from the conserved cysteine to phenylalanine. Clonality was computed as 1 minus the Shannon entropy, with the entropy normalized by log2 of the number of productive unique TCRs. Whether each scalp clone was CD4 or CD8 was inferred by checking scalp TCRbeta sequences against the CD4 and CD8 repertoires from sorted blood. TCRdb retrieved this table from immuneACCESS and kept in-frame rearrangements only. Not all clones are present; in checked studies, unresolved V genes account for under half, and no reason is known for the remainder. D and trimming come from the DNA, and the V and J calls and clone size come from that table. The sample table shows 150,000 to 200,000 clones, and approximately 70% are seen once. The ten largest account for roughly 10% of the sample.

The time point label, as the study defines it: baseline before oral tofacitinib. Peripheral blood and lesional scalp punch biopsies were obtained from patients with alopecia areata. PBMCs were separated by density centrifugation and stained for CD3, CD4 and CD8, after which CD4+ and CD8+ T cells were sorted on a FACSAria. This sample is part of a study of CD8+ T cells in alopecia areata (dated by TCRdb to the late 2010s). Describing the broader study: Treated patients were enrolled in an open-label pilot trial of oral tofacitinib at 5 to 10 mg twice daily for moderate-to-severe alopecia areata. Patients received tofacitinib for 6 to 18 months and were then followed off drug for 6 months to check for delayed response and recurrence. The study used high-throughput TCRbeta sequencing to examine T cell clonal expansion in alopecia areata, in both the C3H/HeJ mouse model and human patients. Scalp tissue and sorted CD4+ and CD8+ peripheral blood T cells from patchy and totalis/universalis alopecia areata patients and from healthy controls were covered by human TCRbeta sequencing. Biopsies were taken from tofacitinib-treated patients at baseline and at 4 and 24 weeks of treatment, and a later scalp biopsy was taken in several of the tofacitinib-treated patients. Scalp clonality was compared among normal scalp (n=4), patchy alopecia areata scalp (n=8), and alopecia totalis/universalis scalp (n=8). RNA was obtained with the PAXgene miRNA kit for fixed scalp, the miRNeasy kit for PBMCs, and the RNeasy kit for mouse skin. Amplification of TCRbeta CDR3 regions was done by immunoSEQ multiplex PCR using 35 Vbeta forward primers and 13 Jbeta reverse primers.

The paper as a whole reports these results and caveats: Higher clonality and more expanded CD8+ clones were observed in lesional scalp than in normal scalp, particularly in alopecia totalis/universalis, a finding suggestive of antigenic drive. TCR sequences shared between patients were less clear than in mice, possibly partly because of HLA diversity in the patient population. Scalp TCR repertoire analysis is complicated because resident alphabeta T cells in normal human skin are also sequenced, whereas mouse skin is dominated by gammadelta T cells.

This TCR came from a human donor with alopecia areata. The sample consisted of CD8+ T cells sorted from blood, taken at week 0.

The nucleotides are TGCGCCTGCGCCGGGACAGGTATCTACAATGAGCAGTTCTTC. The resulting protein is CACAGTGIYNEQFF. This chain is built from TRBV5-1 and TRBJ2-1, with 8 bases in between that match TRBD1. The CDR3 starts with the cysteine, ends with the phenylalanine, and has 14 residues. Just CDR3 DNA is preserved here, 42 bases in frame from base 1. V has 10 bases trimmed and J has 3 bases trimmed; junction bases matching no gene number 9. CDR1 and CDR2 are drawn from the germline V gene: SGHRS, YFSETQ.